The T cell receptor (beta chain) under discussion was sequenced for a study of a mutant IDH1 vaccine in newly diagnosed glioma. At the level of the study: The treated population exhibited a male proportion of about 60%, a female proportion of approximately 38%, and a mean age of about 40 years.

Study findings and constraints: Patients showed vaccine-induced immune responses at a rate of 93.3%.

The germline gives CDR1 LGHNA, CDR2 YSLEER. V lost 0 bases to trimming and J lost 9 bases; unmatched junction nucleotides: 14. The CDR3 spans 17 residues. Time point given: week 47, end of study. Topical imiquimod accompanied each vaccine dose, which consisted of 300 ug of mutant IDH1 20-mer peptide. A note on this clone: What it binds is not known.

Sequencing used immunoSEQ multiplex PCR; TCRdb keeps in-frame clones, though not all of them. Altogether some 38,000 clones are present, roughly 71% being singletons, with the ten largest covering about 9%. Specimen: PBMCs, collected from a glioma patient whose treatment included an IDH1 peptide vaccine. The TCR comes from a man aged 35 to 55 with glioma. The chain links TRBV4-3 to TRBJ2-4; 7 bases align to TRBD1. Here the CDR3 reads CASSQDRQGVVGGIQYF. Written as DNA, the CDR3 is TGCGCCAGCAGCCAAGATCGCCAGGGGGTAGTCGGTGGCATTCAGTACTTC.